The clone carrying this T cell receptor (beta chain) was picked up many times. Its antigen is unidentified. The record originates from a study of regulatory T cells in long-lasting Graves disease. Study observations and caveats: Whereas nearly 1,000 public clonotypes were shared by new patients, persistent patients shared more, at a few thousand. Patients with persistent disease showed a bias toward TRBV28, TRBJ1-2 and TRBJ2-5.

TCR beta libraries were built with iRepertoire HTBI primers and Arm-PCR of CDR3 regions. MiXCR, applied by TCRdb to the multiplex PCR reads, yields one record per CDR3 protein. The sample includes fewer than 650,000 distinct CDR3 sequences, about 16% of them seen just once. The ends were cut back, 4 bases at V and 7 bases at J, with 20 bases in the middle. Germline values: CDR1 MDHEN, CDR2 SYDVKM. The CDR3 is 16 amino acids. Regarding time point: newly diagnosed GD, antithyroid drugs for less than 3 months. PBMCs provided the RNA from which the TCR library was made. These data are also associated with another study on T cells in Graves' hyperthyroidism and ophthalmopathy. From that paper: Using the HTBI primer set, a first-round RT-PCR was run on the TCR CDR3. Model predictions of ophthalmopathy came a median approximately 6.8 months before onset.

The sequencing here drew on peripheral blood mononuclear cells (PBMCs), taken at new diagnosis, from a patient treated with antithyroid drugs. This TCR was recovered from a man younger than 35 with Graves disease. The chain recombines TRBV28 with TRBJ2-1; a possible D gene is TRBD2 (6 bases). The CDR3 is CASSSPSGLLGNEQFF. DNA of the CDR3: TGTGCCAGCAGTTCACCCTCGGGACTCCTAGGTAATGAGCAGTTCTTC.